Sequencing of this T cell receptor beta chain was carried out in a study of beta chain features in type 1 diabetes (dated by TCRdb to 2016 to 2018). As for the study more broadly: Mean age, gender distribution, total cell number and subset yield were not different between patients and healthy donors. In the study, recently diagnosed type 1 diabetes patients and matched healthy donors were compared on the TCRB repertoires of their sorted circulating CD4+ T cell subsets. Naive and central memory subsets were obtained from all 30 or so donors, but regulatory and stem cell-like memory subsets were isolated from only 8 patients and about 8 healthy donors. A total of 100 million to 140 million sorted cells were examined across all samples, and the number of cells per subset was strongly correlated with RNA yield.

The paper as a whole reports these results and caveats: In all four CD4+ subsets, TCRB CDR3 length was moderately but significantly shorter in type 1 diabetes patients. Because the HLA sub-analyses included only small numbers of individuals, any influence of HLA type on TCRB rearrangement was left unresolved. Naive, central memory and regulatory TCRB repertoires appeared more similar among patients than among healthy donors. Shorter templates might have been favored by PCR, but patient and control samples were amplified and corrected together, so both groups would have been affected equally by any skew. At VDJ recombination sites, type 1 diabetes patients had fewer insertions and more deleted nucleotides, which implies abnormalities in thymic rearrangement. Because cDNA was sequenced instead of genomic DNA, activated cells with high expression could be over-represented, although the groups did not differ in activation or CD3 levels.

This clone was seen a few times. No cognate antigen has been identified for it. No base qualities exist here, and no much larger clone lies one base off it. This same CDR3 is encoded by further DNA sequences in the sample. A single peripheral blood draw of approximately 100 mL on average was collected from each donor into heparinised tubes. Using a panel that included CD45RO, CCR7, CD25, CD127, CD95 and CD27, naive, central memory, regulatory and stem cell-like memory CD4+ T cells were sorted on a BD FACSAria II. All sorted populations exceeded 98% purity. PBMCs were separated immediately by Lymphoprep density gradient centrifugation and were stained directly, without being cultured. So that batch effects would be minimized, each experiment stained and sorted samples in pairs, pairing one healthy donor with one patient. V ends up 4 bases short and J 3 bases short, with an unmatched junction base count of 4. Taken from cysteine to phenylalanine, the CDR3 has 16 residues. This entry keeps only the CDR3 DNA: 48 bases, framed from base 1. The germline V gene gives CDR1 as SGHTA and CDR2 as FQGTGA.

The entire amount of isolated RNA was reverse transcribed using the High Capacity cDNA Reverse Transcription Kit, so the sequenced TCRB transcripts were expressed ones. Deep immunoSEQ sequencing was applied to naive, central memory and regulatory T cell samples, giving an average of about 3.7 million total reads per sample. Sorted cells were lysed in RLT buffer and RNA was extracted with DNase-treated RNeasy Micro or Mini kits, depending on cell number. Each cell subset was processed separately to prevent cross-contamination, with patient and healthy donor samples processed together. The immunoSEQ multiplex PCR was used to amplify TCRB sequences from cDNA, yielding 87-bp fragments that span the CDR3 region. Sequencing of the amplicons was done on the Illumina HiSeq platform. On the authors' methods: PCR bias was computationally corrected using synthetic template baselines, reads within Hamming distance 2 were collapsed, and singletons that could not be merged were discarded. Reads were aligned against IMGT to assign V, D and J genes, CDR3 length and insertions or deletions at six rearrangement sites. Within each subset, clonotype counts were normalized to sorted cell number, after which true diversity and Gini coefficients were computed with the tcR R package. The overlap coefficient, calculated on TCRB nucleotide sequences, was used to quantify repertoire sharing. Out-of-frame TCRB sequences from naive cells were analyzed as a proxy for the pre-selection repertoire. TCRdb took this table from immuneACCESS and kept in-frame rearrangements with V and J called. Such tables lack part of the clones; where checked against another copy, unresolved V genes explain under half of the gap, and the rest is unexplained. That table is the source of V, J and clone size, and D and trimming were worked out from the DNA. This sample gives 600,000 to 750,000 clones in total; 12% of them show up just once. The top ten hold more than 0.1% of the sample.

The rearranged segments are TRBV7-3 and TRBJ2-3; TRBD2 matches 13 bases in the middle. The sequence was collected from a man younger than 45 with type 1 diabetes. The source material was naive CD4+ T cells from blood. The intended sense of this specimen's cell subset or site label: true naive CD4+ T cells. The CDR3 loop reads CASSSRTSGGTDTQYF. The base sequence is TGTGCCAGCAGCTCACGGACTAGCGGGGGAACAGATACGCAGTATTTT.